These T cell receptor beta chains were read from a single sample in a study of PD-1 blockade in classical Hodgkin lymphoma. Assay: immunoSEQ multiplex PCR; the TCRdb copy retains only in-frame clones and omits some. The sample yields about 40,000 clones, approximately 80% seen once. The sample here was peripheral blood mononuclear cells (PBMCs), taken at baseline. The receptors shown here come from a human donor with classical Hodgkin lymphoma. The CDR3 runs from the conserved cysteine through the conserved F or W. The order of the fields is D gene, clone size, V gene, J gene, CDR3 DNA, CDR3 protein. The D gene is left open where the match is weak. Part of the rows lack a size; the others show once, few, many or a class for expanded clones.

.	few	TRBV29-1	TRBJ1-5	TGCAGCGTTGAAACGGGGGGCGATCAGCCCCAGCATTTT	CSVETGGDQPQHF
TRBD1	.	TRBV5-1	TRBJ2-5	TGCGCCAGCAGCTTGGGGGACAGGGGGAGTGGAGAGACCCAGTACTTC	CASSLGDRGSGETQYF
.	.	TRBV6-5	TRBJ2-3	TGTGCCAGCACTTCCCGCAGGGCAGATCGCGGTACGCAGTATTTT	CASTSRRADRGTQYF
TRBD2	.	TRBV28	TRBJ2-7	TGTGCCAGCAGTCCCCCCCCGGGACTAGCGGGAGTGTCCTACGAGCAGTACTTC	CASSPPPGLAGVSYEQYF
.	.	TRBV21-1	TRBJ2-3	TGTGCCACCACACAGGCGCGAGCTCCCCGATATACGCAGTATTTT	CATTQARAPRYTQYF
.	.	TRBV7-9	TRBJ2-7	TGTGCCAGCACCCGGGGCGATAGCTACGAGCAGTACTTC	CASTRGDSYEQYF
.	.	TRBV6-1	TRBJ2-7	TGTGCCAGCAGTGTGAGGACCAGGGGTGTTCAATCCTACGAGCAGTACTTC	CASSVRTRGVQSYEQYF
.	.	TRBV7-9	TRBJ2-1	TGTGCCAGCAGACCTGCGGGGACTGAGCAGTTCTTC	CASRPAGTEQFF
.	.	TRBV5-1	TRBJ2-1	TGCGCCAGCAGCTTGGGGGCGATTTCCAATGAGCAGTTCTTC	CASSLGAISNEQFF
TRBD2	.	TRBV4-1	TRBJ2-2	TGCGCCAGCAGCCAGCCGCCTAGCGGGATCCGAGGGGAGCTGTTTTTT	CASSQPPSGIRGELFF
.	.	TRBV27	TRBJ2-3	TGTGCCAGCAGTTTGGGGGCCGGGGATACGCAGTATTTT	CASSLGAGDTQYF
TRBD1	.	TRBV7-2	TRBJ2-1	TGTGCCAGCAGCTTAGACAGGGGCAATGAGCAGTTCTTC	CASSLDRGNEQFF
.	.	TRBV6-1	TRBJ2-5	TGTGCCAGCAGTGAGGACCGAGAGACCCAGTACTTC	CASSEDRETQYF
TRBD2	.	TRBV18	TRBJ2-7	TGTGCCAGCTCACCACTAGCGGGGAAATCCTACGAGCAGTACTTC	CASSPLAGKSYEQYF
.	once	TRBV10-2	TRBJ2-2	TGCGCCAGCAGGGGGTGGAGGGATGATACCGGGGAGCTGTTTTTT	CASRGWRDDTGELFF
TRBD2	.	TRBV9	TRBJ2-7	TGTGCCAGCAGTCCCGGGGGAAGCGGGAGTTACGAGCAGTACTTC	CASSPGGSGSYEQYF
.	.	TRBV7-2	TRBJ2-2	TGTGCCAGCAGCCGTCTGAGGGCCGGGGAGCTGTTTTTT	CASSRLRAGELFF
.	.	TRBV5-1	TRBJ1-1	TGCGCCAGCAGTCTGATACCGGGGGGGAACACTGAAGCTTTCTTT	CASSLIPGGNTEAFF
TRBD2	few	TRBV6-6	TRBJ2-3	TGTGCCAGCAGTCCCGTAGCGGGAGGGGCCACAGATACGCAGTATTTT	CASSPVAGGATDTQYF
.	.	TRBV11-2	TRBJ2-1	TGTGCCAGCAGCACGGGGACCTACAATGAGCAGTTCTTC	CASSTGTYNEQFF
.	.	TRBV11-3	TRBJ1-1	TGTGCCAGCAGCTTAGCAGGGGCCGACACTGAAGCTTTCTTT	CASSLAGADTEAFF
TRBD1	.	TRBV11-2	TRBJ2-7	TGTGCCAGCAGCCAGACAGGGGTTACCTACGAGCAGTACTTC	CASSQTGVTYEQYF
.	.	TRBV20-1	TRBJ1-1	TGCAGTGGTGGGATTGGTACTGAAGCTTTCTTT	CSGGIGTEAFF
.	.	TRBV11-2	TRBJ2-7	TGTGCCAGCAGCTTAAATGTGGGCGGTTACGAGCAGTACTTC	CASSLNVGGYEQYF
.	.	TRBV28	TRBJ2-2	TGTGCCAGCAGTTTATCCACAGACCGACCCGCGAACACCGGGGAGCTGTTTTTT	CASSLSTDRPANTGELFF
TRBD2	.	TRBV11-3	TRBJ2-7	TGTGCCAGCAGCTTAGCGGGAGGGCCGAAAGAGCAGTACTTC	CASSLAGGPKEQYF
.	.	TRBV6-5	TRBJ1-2	TGTGCCAGCAGTAGAACACTTATCCATGGCTACACCTTC	CASSRTLIHGYTF
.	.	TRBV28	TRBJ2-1	TGTGCCAGCAGACCTAGCGATTACAATGAGCAGTTCTTC	CASRPSDYNEQFF
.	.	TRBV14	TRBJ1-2	TGTGCCAGCAGCCAAGTAGGGGCGCGCAGGTGGGGCTACACCTTC	CASSQVGARRWGYTF
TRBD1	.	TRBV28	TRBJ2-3	TGTGCCAGCAGTTTAGGGGACAGGGGGATGTATACGCAGTATTTT	CASSLGDRGMYTQYF
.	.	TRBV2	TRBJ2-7	TGTGCCAGCAGTGAAGGGGGCGATGAGCAGTACTTC	CASSEGGDEQYF
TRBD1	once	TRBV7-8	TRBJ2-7	TGTGCCAGCAGCCCCAGGGGGAGAAGCTCCTACGAGCAGTACTTC	CASSPRGRSSYEQYF
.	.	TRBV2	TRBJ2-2	TGTGCCAGCAGCCGCATGGGGGCCGGGAGCGAAGAGCTGTTTTTT	CASSRMGAGSEELFF
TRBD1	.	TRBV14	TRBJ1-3	TGTGCCAGCAGATCCGGGACAGGGGAAAACACCATATATTTT	CASRSGTGENTIYF
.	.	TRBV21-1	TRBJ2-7	TGTGCCAGCAGCAAAGTGGGACTAGCGGGAGGAGGGGGCGGGTACGAGCAGTACTTC	CASSKVGLAGGGGGYEQYF
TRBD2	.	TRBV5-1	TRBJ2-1	TGCGCCAGCAGAGAGCGGGAGGGATCCTACAATGAGCAGTTCTTC	CASREREGSYNEQFF
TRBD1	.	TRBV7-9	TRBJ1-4	TGTGCCAGCAGCTTCAAAGGGTGGACAGGACTCTTTAATGAAAAACTGTTTTTT	CASSFKGWTGLFNEKLFF
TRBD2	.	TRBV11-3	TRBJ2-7	TGTGCCAGCAGCTTAGGGGTAGCGGGGGAGCAGTACTTC	CASSLGVAGEQYF
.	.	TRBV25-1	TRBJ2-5	TGTGCCAGCTCACGCGAGGGGAAATCGGAGACCCAGTACTTC	CASSREGKSETQYF
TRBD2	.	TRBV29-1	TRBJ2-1	TGCAGCGTTGATCGGGGGGGATCCTACAATGAGCAGTTCTTC	CSVDRGGSYNEQFF
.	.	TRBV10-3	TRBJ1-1	TGTGCCATCAGCGGGGGCAACTCGAACACTGAAGCTTTCTTT	CAISGGNSNTEAFF
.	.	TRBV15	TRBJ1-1	TGTGCCACCAGCAGAGATTTGGGCAGAGACACTGAAGCTTTCTTT	CATSRDLGRDTEAFF
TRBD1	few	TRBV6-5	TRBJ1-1	TGTGCCAGCAGTCGAACAGGGGAAGGGGTGGCTGAAGCTTTCTTT	CASSRTGEGVAEAFF
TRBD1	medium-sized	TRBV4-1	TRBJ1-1	TGCGCCAGCAGCGTTGGGACAGGGGGCTTATACACTGAAGCTTTCTTT	CASSVGTGGLYTEAFF
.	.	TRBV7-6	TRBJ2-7	TGTGCCAGCAGCTTCGCGGAGAACTACGAGCAGTACTTC	CASSFAENYEQYF
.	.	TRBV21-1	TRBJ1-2	TGTGCCAGCAGCGAGATAGGGCAGGGGGCACACCTTAACTATGGCTACACCTTC	CASSEIGQGAHLNYGYTF